This TCR beta chain was captured by sequencing in a study of metastatic and nonmetastatic thyroid tumors. On the study more broadly: Malignant and benign thyroid patients had repertoires compared in peripheral blood and tumor or nodule tissue. Broader study findings: In both blood and tumor samples, TCR beta diversity was reported significantly higher for malignant than benign nodules.

No patient received treatment before thyroid surgery. About this clone: Its specificity is not known.

In the authors' workflow: Across clinicopathological groups, CDR3 differences served as the basis for building a distant-metastasis classifier for papillary thyroid cancer. TCRdb reanalyzed the PCR reads with MiXCR. The V and J calls shown here were made by TCRdb, not taken from the authors' results. The sample holds roughly 35,000 clones, under 20% seen once. Germline values: CDR1 SGHDT, CDR2 YYEEEE. Trimming took 3 bases from V and 4 from J; bases not matched to a gene: 6. This CDR3 contains 17 residues. The sample comprised blood. The chain joins TRBV5-6 to TRBJ2-2; TRBD2 matches at 13 bases. The TCR sequence derives from a female donor with papillary thyroid cancer or a benign thyroid nodule (not recorded which). Some clones in this sample may be carry-over from other donors' samples. The chain's CDR3 is CASSWGLAGTGTGELFF. The CDR3 DNA is TGTGCCAGCAGCTGGGGACTAGCGGGAACCGGCACCGGGGAGCTGTTTTTT. The whole variable domain, remainder taken from reference TRBV5-6 and TRBJ2-2, is DAGVTQSPTHLIKTRGQQVTLRCSPKSGHDTVSWYQQALGQGPQFIFQYYEEEERQRGNFPDRFSGHQFPNYSSELNVNALLLGDSALYLCASSWGLAGTGTGELFFGEGSRLTVL.